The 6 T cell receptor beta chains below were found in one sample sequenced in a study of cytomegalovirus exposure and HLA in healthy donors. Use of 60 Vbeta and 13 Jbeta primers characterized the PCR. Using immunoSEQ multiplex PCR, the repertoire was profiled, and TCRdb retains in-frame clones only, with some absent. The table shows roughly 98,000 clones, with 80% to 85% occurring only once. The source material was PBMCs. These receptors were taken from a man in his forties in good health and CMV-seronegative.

The CDR3 DNA is TGTGCCAGCACCTCTGCGGTCGAATATAATTCACCCCTCCACTTT. Amino acid sequence: CASTSAVEYNSPLHF. The chain employs TRBV27 and TRBJ1-6, with D hard to call. The CDR3 consists of 15 residues. V was trimmed by 7 bases and J by 4 bases, leaving 14 bases between them. Germline loops: CDR1 MNHEY, CDR2 SMNVEV (reference sequence).

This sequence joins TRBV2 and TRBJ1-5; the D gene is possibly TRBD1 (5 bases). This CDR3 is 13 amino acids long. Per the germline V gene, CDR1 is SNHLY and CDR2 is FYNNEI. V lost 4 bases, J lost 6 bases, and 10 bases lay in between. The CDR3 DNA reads TGTGCCAGCAGTGCGGGGGAGGGTCAGCCCCAGCATTTT. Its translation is CASSAGEGQPQHF.

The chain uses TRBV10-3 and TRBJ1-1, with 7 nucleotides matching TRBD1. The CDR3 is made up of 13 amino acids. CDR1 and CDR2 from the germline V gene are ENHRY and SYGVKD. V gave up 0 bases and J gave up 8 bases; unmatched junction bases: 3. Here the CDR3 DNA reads TGTGCCATCAGTGAGTCTTCGGGACAGGAAGCTTTCTTT. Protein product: CAISESSGQEAFF.

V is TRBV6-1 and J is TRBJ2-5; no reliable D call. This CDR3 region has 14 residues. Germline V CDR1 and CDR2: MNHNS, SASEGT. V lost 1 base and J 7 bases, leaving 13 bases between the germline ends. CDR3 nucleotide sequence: TGTGCCAGCAGTGAAGGGCCCCACCCTGGGACCCAGTACTTC. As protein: CASSEGPHPGTQYF.

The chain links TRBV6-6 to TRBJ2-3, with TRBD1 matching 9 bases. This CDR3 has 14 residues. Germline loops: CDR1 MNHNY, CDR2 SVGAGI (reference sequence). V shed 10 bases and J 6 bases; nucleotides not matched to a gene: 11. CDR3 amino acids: CATQPGTGSDTQYF. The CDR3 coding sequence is TGTGCCACCCAACCCGGGACAGGGTCCGATACGCAGTATTTT.

CDR3: CASSARDSKDTQYF. For the CDR3, the DNA is TGTGCCAGCAGTGCCCGGGACAGTAAAGATACGCAGTATTTT. The chain recombines TRBV6-6 with TRBJ2-3, with 7 bases that match TRBD1. The ends lost 5 bases at V and 5 bases at J; junction bases unmatched: 7. The length of the CDR3 is 14 residues. Germline-derived CDR1 and CDR2 are MNHNY and SVGAGI (reference sequence).